The 11 T cell receptor beta chains below come from one sample, sequenced in a study of blood T cells in healthy people across ages. The second PCR ran roughly 6 to 11 cycles with a sample-barcoded 5' primer and J-beta primers. TCRdb processed the 5' RACE reads anew with MiXCR; each CDR3 protein has one entry. This repertoire shows about 650,000 distinct CDR3 sequences, approximately 31% found once; its top ten account for 15%. The sample consisted of blood. Receptors were obtained from a woman aged 80 or over in good health.

V gene TRBV6-1 combines with J gene TRBJ2-1; D gene unclear. Germline V gene sequence: CDR1 MNHNS, CDR2 SASEGT. V was shortened by 5 bases and J by 7 bases, with 9 bases between the two germline ends. The CDR3 spans 12 residues. CDR3 sequence reads: CASSHLINEQFF. Here the CDR3 DNA reads TGTGCCAGCAGTCATTTGATTAATGAGCAGTTCTTC.

A few counts support this clonotype. The chain couples TRBV7-9 to TRBJ2-1, with 7 bases fitting TRBD2. V shed 2 bases and J 0 bases; nucleotides not matched to a gene: 1. Germline-derived CDR1 and CDR2 are SEHNR and FQNEAQ (reference sequence). The CDR3 is made up of 15 amino acids. For the CDR3, the DNA is TGTGCCAGCAGCTTAAGCGGGGTCTCCTACAATGAGCAGTTCTTC. Its translation: CASSLSGVSYNEQFF.

This clonotype showed up many times. This sequence joins TRBV5-1 and TRBJ1-6; a weak D match, TRBD1 (5 bases). V gave up 0 bases and J gave up 8 bases, with 12 bases separating them. Germline values: CDR1 SGHRS, CDR2 YFSETQ. The CDR3 is 15 amino acids. CDR3: CASSLDGALDSPLHF. In DNA, the CDR3 is TGCGCCAGCAGCTTGGACGGGGCCCTAGATTCACCCCTCCACTTT.

In regard to this clonotype: One end of the junction does not line up with germline, which may come from a read error. CDR3 sequence reads: CASSQTRQTGCTF. The CDR3 region has the DNA TGTGCCAGCAGCCAGACAAGACAAACGGGCTGCACCTTC. The chain couples TRBV7-6 to TRBJ1-2; D is undetermined. The CDR3 sequence is 13 residues long. Per germline, CDR1 SGHVS and CDR2 FNYEAQ.

This clonotype was recorded at least ten times. The gene calls are TRBV20-1 and TRBJ1-2, with TRBD1 matching over 7 bases. The CDR3 is 14 residues long. The germline CDR1 and CDR2 sequences are DFQATT and SNEGSKA (reference sequence). Losses at the gene ends were 1 base for V and 10 bases for J; bases not matched to a gene: 12. The CDR3 region is CSARAARDSLSYTF. The CDR3 DNA sequence: TGCAGTGCTAGAGCAGCGAGGGACAGCCTGTCCTACACCTTC.

The sample holds many counts of this clonotype. This rearrangement joins TRBV12-3 or TRBV12-4 to TRBJ2-1, with D tentatively TRBD1 (6 bases). The V end lost 4 bases, the J end lost 6 bases, and 13 bases lay between the germline ends. The CDR3 extends over 14 amino acids. The CDR3 loop is CASSSTGDVNEQFF. The CDR3 nucleotides read TGTGCCAGCAGTTCGACAGGAGATGTCAATGAGCAGTTCTTC.

This clonotype was observed a handful of times. The chain recombines TRBV20-1 with TRBJ1-4; 7 bases line up with TRBD1. From germline, CDR1 is DFQATT and CDR2 SNEGSKA (reference sequence). With 3 bases clipped from V and 5 bases from J, the junction kept 3 bases outside the gene matches. The CDR3 extends over 13 amino acids. DNA for the CDR3: TGCAGTGCTAGGGGGACAGCAAATGAAAAACTGTTTTTT. It is translated as CSARGTANEKLFF.

CDR3 sequence (DNA): TGCAGTGCCCTGACCTCCAGGGGGAAAGGCGAGCAGTACTTC. Translation gives CSALTSRGKGEQYF. The chain couples TRBV20-1 to TRBJ2-7; 7 bases fit TRBD1. From germline, CDR1 is DFQATT and CDR2 SNEGSKA (reference sequence). CDR3 length equals 14 residues. The V segment lost 6 bases and the J segment 6 bases; nucleotides outside the gene matches: 14.

This clonotype was seen at least ten times. This chain links TRBV30 with TRBJ2-5; TRBD1 agrees at 7 bases. With 1 base clipped from V and 9 bases from J, the junction kept 11 bases outside the gene matches. Germline CDR1 is GTSNPN and CDR2 is SVGIG (reference sequence). This CDR3 comprises 14 residues. Here the CDR3 DNA reads TGTGCCTGGAGTGAAGGGACAGTTCATCCCGCCCAGTACTTC. It codes for CAWSEGTVHPAQYF. The whole variable domain, filled in from reference TRBV30 and TRBJ2-5, reads SQTIHQWPATLVQPVGSPLSLECTVEGTSNPNLYWYRQAAGRGLQLLFYSVGIGQISSEVPQNLSASRPQDRQFILSSKKLLLSDSGFYLCAWSEGTVHPAQYFGPGTRLLVL.

V is TRBV7-9 and J is TRBJ1-2; 7 bases are shared with TRBD1. There are 16 residues in the CDR3. With 5 bases clipped from V and 1 base from J, the junction kept 10 bases outside the gene matches. The germline V gene has CDR1 SEHNR and CDR2 FQNEAQ (reference sequence). CDR3: CASSPLGGGLNYGYTF. The CDR3 DNA is TGTGCCAGCAGCCCGCTTGGAGGGGGCCTTAACTATGGCTACACCTTC.

As for this clonotype: This may arise from a read error, as a much more abundant clone is one base away. V usage is TRBV6-5 and J usage is TRBJ2-1; the match to TRBD2 covers 8 bases. J lost 0 bases, V lost 2 bases, and 9 bases had no gene match. There are 18 residues in the CDR3. CDR1 and CDR2 from the germline V gene are MNHEY and SVGAGI. CDR3 sequence reads: CASSYRTSGAYSYNEQFF. CDR3 coding DNA: TGTGCCAGCAGTTACCGAACTAGCGGCGCCTACTCCTACAATGAGCAGTTCTTC.